The T cell receptor (beta chain) under discussion was sequenced for a study of regulatory T cells in long-lasting Graves disease. Study-level information: In persistent Graves' disease, antithyroid drugs had been taken for over 5 years and TSH receptor antibodies stayed positive.

Described time point: persistent/refractory GD, antithyroid drugs over 5 years with positive TRAb. Following extraction of RNA from PBMCs, that RNA was used to make the TCR library. Enrollment of patients was through an endocrinology department in Xi'an, China. In germline, CDR1 is SGHAT, CDR2 FQNNGV. V lost 1 base and J lost 8, with 21 bases in between. The CDR3 loop spans 18 amino acids. iRepertoire HTBI primers and Arm-PCR of CDR3 regions built TCR beta libraries. MiXCR, run by TCRdb on the multiplex PCR reads, gives a single entry per CDR3 protein. Among fewer than 600,000 distinct CDR3 sequences, about 20% were seen once, and the ten largest hold roughly 13%.

The chain has TRBV11-2 and TRBJ1-6, with D possibly TRBD1 on 5 matching bases. The input for sequencing was peripheral blood mononuclear cells (PBMCs), taken when the disease was refractory, from a patient treated with antithyroid drugs. The TCR comes from a female donor with Graves disease. The CDR3: CASSLVGAPEIGYSPLHF. CDR3 nucleotides: TGTGCCAGCAGCTTAGTTGGGGCCCCGGAAATAGGTTATTCACCCCTCCACTTT.